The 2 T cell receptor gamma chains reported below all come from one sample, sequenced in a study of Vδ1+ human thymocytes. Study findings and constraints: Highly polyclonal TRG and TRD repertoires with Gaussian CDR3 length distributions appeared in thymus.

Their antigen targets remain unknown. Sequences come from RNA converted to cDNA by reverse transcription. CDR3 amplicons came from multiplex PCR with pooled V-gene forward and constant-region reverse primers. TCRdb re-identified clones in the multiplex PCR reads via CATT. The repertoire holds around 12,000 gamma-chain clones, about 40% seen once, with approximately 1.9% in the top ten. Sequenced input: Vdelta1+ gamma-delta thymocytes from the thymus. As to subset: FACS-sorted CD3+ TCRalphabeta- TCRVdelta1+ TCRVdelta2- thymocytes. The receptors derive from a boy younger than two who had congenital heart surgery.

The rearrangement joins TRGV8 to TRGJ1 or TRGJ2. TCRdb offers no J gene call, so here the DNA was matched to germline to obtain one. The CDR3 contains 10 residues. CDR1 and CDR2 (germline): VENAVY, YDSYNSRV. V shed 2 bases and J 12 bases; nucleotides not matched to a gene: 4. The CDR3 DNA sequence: TGTGCCACCTGGGATAATCCGAAACTCTTT. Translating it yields CATWDNPKLF.

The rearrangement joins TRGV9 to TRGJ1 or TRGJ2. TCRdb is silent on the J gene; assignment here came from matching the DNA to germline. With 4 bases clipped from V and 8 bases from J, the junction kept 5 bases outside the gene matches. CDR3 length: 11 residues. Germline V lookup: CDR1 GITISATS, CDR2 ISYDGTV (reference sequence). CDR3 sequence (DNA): TGTGCCTTGTGGGAACACAATAAGAAACTCTTT. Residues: CALWEHNKKLF.